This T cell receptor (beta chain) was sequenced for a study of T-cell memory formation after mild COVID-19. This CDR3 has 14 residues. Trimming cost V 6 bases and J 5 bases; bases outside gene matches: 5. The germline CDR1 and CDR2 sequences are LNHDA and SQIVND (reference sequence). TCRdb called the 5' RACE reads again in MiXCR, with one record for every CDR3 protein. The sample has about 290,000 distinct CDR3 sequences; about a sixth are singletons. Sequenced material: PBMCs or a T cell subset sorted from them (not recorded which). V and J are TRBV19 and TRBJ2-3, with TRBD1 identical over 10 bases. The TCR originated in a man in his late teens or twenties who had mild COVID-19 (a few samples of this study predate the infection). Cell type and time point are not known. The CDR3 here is CASSLGTGVDTQYF. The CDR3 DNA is TGTGCCAGTAGCCTCGGGACAGGGGTAGATACGCAGTATTTT.